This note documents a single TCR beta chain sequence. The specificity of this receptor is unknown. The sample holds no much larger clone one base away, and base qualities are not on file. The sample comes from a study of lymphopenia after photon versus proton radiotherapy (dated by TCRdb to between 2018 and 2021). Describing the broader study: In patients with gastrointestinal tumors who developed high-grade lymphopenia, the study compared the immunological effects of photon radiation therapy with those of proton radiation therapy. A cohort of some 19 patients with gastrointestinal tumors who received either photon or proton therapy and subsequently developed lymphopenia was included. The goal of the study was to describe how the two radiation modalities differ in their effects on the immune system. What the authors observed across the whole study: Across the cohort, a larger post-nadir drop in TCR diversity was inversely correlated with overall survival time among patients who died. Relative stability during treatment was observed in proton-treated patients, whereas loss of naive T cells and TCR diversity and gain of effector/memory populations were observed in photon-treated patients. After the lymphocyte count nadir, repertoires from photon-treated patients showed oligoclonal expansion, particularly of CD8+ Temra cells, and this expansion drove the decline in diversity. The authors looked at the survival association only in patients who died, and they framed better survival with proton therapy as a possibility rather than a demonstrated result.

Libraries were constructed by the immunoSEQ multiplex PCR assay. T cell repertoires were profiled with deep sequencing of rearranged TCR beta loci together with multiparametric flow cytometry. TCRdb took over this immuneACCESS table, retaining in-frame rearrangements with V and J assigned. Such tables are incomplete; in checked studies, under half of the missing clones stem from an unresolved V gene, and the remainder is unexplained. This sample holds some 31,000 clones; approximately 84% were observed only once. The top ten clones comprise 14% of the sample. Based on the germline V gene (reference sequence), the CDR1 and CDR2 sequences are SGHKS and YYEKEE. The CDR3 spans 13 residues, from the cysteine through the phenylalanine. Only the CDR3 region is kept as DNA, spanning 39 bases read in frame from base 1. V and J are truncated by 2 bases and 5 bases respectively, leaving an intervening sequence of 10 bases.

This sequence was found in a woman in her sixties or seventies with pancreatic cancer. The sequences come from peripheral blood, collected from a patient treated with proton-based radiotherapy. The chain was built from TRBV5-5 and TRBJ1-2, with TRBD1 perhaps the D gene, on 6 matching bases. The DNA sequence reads TGTGCCAGCAGCTTTAACAGGGAGTATGGCTACACCTTC. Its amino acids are CASSFNREYGYTF.